The entry that follows covers one TCR beta chain sequence. The record originates from a study of CD8 T cells in Susac syndrome. Germline CDR1 LGHDT, CDR2 YNNKEL (reference sequence). The CDR3 has 14 amino acids. V was cut by 3 bases and J by 4 bases, with 9 bases left in between. TCR beta sequences were obtained from blood CD8+ and CD4+ T cells. A quantity of about 0.45 to 1 ug RNA underwent reverse transcription using random hexamers. The TCR beta CDR3 was amplified by immunoSEQ multiplex PCR across 54 Vbeta, 13 Jbeta. Via MiXCR, TCRdb re-called the immunoSEQ multiplex PCR reads, giving one row per CDR3 protein. The sample lists roughly 200,000 distinct CDR3 sequences; roughly 94% were seen once.

The clonotype originates from a human donor in good health. The specimen sequenced was CD4+ T cells from PBMCs. V and J are TRBV3-1 and TRBJ2-2; unclear D gene. The chain's CDR3 is CASSQRVATGELFF. The CDR3 bases are TGTGCCAGCAGCCAGAGAGTAGCCACCGGGGAGCTGTTTTTT.